This T cell receptor (beta chain) was sequenced in a study of OX40 agonist ivuxolimab in advanced cancers. Regarding the research as a whole: Ivuxolimab was a fully human IgG2 agonistic monoclonal antibody targeting the costimulatory receptor OX40 (CD134). Intravenous ivuxolimab was administered to patients every 2 weeks at six dose levels: 0.01, 0.1, 0.3, 1.5, 3 and 10 mg/kg. Of the approximately 50 dose-escalation patients, hepatocellular carcinoma was present in around 20, melanoma in around 15, renal cell carcinoma in 9 and head and neck cancer in 9. A male proportion of roughly 80% and a mean age of 60 years, ranging from 23 to 79, were recorded for the dose-escalation cohort. Prior anti-PD-1, anti-PD-L1 or anti-CTLA-4 therapy was permitted, and approximately 40% of dose-escalation patients had received checkpoint inhibitors. Partial responses occurred in three dose-escalation patients: two with cutaneous melanoma and one with hepatocellular carcinoma. Peripheral TCRbeta sequencing was intended to test whether TCR sequence diversity was altered and clonal T-cell expansion was caused by ivuxolimab. The paper reports the monotherapy dose-escalation portion (N of about 54 patients) of the phase I ivuxolimab trial. The paper's findings and limits, for the study overall: After ivuxolimab, more expanded clones were found on average in CD8+ T cells than in CD4+ T cells. Low levels of normalized T-cell clonal expansion were also seen in some patients who did not respond. At doses of 0.1 to 3.0 mg/kg, clonal expansion of both CD4+ and CD8+ T cells in blood was seen between baseline and week 6. In partial responders in the 0.1-3.0 mg/kg groups, normalized peripheral clonal expansion was found to be among the lowest, especially among CD8+ T cells. The antigen specificity of the peripheral T cells that underwent clonal expansion was not determined.

To sequence the TCRbeta CDR3 region, genomic DNA was isolated from the sorted cells. The immunoSEQ Assay was used to sequence the TCRbeta CDR3 regions. What TCRdb holds here is the immuneACCESS table cut down to in-frame rearrangements. Part of the clones is not present; checked against another copy, under half of the missing clones reflect an unresolved V gene, and the others are unexplained. The sample table contains some 46,000 clones; only one count was recorded for 87% of them. Jointly, the top ten make up 11% to 15% of the sample. The trial excluded patients who had a history of autoimmune disease or who were on systemic immunosuppression. Peripheral blood for TCR sequencing was drawn from every dose cohort at baseline, at cycle 4 day 1 and at cycle 7 day 1. Samples came from an open-label, multicenter, first-in-human phase I dose-escalation trial of ivuxolimab. Adults with locally advanced or metastatic melanoma, renal cell carcinoma, hepatocellular carcinoma or head and neck squamous cell carcinoma were enrolled in the trial. Before TCR sequencing, CD4+ T cells and CD8+ T cells were sorted from peripheral blood as separate populations.

CDR1 and CDR2 are drawn from the germline V gene (reference sequence): SGHNT, YYREEE. At the junction V is shortened by 1 base and J by 2 bases, with 6 bases in between. From its cysteine to its phenylalanine, the CDR3 spans 13 amino acids. Of the read, only the CDR3 DNA is kept; its 39 bases are in frame from base 1. Comment on this clone: Its antigen specificity is not known. Base-call qualities are not available, and no considerably larger clone is one nucleotide away.

The sequence was obtained from an adult with an advanced solid tumor such as melanoma, head and neck, liver or kidney cancer. This sample comprised CD4+ or CD8+ T cells sorted from blood, obtained in a trial of the OX40 agonist ivuxolimab. The chain links TRBV5-4 with TRBJ2-5; no D segment can be confidently identified. The nucleotide sequence reads as follows: TGTGCCAGCAGCTTGAACAAGCAAGAGACCCAGTACTTC. Its protein is CASSLNKQETQYF.